This is a list of T cell receptor beta chains from one sample in a study of cytomegalovirus exposure and HLA in healthy donors. Clones were read by immunoSEQ multiplex PCR, and TCRdb kept only the in-frame ones, dropping some. The sample lists 70,000 to 100,000 clones, more than 55% occurring once. Input material: PBMCs. All receptors derive from a woman aged 45 to 65 in good health and CMV-seropositive. Each CDR3 is given with its conserved first and last residue. A D gene is named only where the DNA matches it firmly. Expanded clones get a size class; other rows say once, few or many, or leave the size out.

cdr3_nt: TGTGCCAGCAGCCCCCTGGCGGCACACTCCTACGAGCAGTACTTC
cdr3_aa: CASSPLAAHSYEQYF
j_call: TRBJ2-7
clone_size: once
d_call: .
v_call: TRBV7-9
cdr3_length: 15

cdr3_nt: TGTGCCAGCAGCCAAGAAGAGGGGGCGGGCCCCTACAATGAGCAGTTCTTC
cdr3_aa: CASSQEEGAGPYNEQFF
j_call: TRBJ2-1
clone_size: few
d_call: TRBD1
v_call: TRBV4-2
cdr3_length: 17

cdr3_nt: TGTGCCTGGAGTCGAGGTAGCGGAAACACAGATACGCAGTATTTT
cdr3_aa: CAWSRGSGNTDTQYF
j_call: TRBJ2-3
clone_size: .
d_call: .
v_call: TRBV30
cdr3_length: 15

cdr3_nt: TGTGCCAGTATGGCCCCCTCTGGGGCCAACGTCCTGACTTTC
cdr3_aa: CASMAPSGANVLTF
j_call: TRBJ2-6
clone_size: .
d_call: .
v_call: TRBV19
cdr3_length: 14

cdr3_nt: TGTGCCTGGGAACAGGGATACACCGGGGAGCTGTTTTTT
cdr3_aa: CAWEQGYTGELFF
j_call: TRBJ2-2
clone_size: few
d_call: .
v_call: TRBV30
cdr3_length: 13

cdr3_nt: TGTGCCAGCAGTATACCAGCGGGACTAGCGGGGGGCTCCTACGAGCAGTACTTC
cdr3_aa: CASSIPAGLAGGSYEQYF
j_call: TRBJ2-7
clone_size: few
d_call: TRBD2
v_call: TRBV28
cdr3_length: 18

cdr3_nt: TGTGCCAGCAGCGTAGCTAGACAGGGCAATTCACCCCTCCACTTT
cdr3_aa: CASSVARQGNSPLHF
j_call: TRBJ1-6
clone_size: .
d_call: TRBD1
v_call: TRBV9
cdr3_length: 15

cdr3_nt: TGCGCCAGCAGCCCCGAAGGGACAGGGGACGGGACCCAGTACTTC
cdr3_aa: CASSPEGTGDGTQYF
j_call: TRBJ2-5
clone_size: .
d_call: TRBD1
v_call: TRBV4-3
cdr3_length: 15

cdr3_nt: TGTGCCAGCAGCACTAGCGGGGGGGCCTACGAGCAGTACTTC
cdr3_aa: CASSTSGGAYEQYF
j_call: TRBJ2-7
clone_size: .
d_call: TRBD2
v_call: TRBV5-4
cdr3_length: 14

cdr3_nt: TGTGCCAGTAGTATAGTGGTCGGGAGCAATCAGCCCCAGCATTTT
cdr3_aa: CASSIVVGSNQPQHF
j_call: TRBJ1-5
clone_size: .
d_call: .
v_call: TRBV19
cdr3_length: 15

cdr3_nt: TGCGCCAGCAGCGCGGGTAACTTCAATGAGCAGTTCTTC
cdr3_aa: CASSAGNFNEQFF
j_call: TRBJ2-1
clone_size: .
d_call: .
v_call: TRBV5-1
cdr3_length: 13

cdr3_nt: TGTGCCAGCAGCTTAGAAGAGGCGGGCTACACCTTC
cdr3_aa: CASSLEEAGYTF
j_call: TRBJ1-2
clone_size: .
d_call: .
v_call: TRBV7-9
cdr3_length: 12

cdr3_nt: TGTGCCAGCAGTGAAGGCACATTTAGCAATCAGCCCCAGCATTTT
cdr3_aa: CASSEGTFSNQPQHF
j_call: TRBJ1-5
clone_size: few
d_call: .
v_call: TRBV25-1
cdr3_length: 15

cdr3_nt: TGTGCCAGCAGTCTTAAACAGGGGAACGAGCAGTACTTC
cdr3_aa: CASSLKQGNEQYF
j_call: TRBJ2-7
clone_size: .
d_call: TRBD1
v_call: TRBV6-1
cdr3_length: 13

cdr3_nt: TGTGCCATCAGTGAGTCCCTAGCGGGGGGGTCTGAGCAGTTCTTC
cdr3_aa: CAISESLAGGSEQFF
j_call: TRBJ2-1
clone_size: .
d_call: TRBD2
v_call: TRBV10-3
cdr3_length: 15

cdr3_nt: TGCGCCAGCAGCTTGGACCGGGTGGGCACTGAAGCTTTCTTT
cdr3_aa: CASSLDRVGTEAFF
j_call: TRBJ1-1
clone_size: few
d_call: .
v_call: TRBV5-1
cdr3_length: 14

cdr3_nt: TGTGCCAGCAGTACAAGGCGGACCGGGGAGCTGTTTTTT
cdr3_aa: CASSTRRTGELFF
j_call: TRBJ2-2
clone_size: .
d_call: .
v_call: TRBV6-1
cdr3_length: 13

cdr3_nt: TGTGCCAGCAGTTTACTAGCGGGGGGGCAAGAGACCCAGTACTTC
cdr3_aa: CASSLLAGGQETQYF
j_call: TRBJ2-5
clone_size: few
d_call: TRBD2
v_call: TRBV28
cdr3_length: 15

cdr3_nt: TGTGCCTGGAGTGTAAGCAGGGGGCTTTCACCCCTCCACTTT
cdr3_aa: CAWSVSRGLSPLHF
j_call: TRBJ1-6
clone_size: .
d_call: TRBD1
v_call: TRBV30
cdr3_length: 14

cdr3_nt: TGCGCCAGCAGCTTTACAGGCCAAGAGACCCAGTACTTC
cdr3_aa: CASSFTGQETQYF
j_call: TRBJ2-5
clone_size: .
d_call: .
v_call: TRBV5-1
cdr3_length: 13

cdr3_nt: TGCGCCAGCAGCCCCCGACAGGGTGGAGATTCACCCCTCCACTTT
cdr3_aa: CASSPRQGGDSPLHF
j_call: TRBJ1-6
clone_size: .
d_call: TRBD1
v_call: TRBV4-3
cdr3_length: 15

cdr3_nt: TGCAGCGCTGGCAGGGGGCCCACTGAAGCTTTCTTT
cdr3_aa: CSAGRGPTEAFF
j_call: TRBJ1-1
clone_size: .
d_call: TRBD1
v_call: TRBV29-1
cdr3_length: 12

cdr3_nt: TGCGCCAGCAGCTTAGGACAGAGCTCCTACGAGCAGTACTTC
cdr3_aa: CASSLGQSSYEQYF
j_call: TRBJ2-7
clone_size: .
d_call: .
v_call: TRBV5-1
cdr3_length: 14

cdr3_nt: TGCAGCGTTGAAGGAGGCAGGGGGCTTGGCACTGAAGCTTTCTTT
cdr3_aa: CSVEGGRGLGTEAFF
j_call: TRBJ1-1
clone_size: .
d_call: TRBD1
v_call: TRBV29-1
cdr3_length: 15

cdr3_nt: TGCGCCAGCAGCTTAACTAGCGGGGTAAATGAGCAGTTCTTC
cdr3_aa: CASSLTSGVNEQFF
j_call: TRBJ2-1
clone_size: .
d_call: TRBD2
v_call: TRBV5-1
cdr3_length: 14

cdr3_nt: TGTGCCACCAAAGACAGAATGAACACTGAAGCTTTCTTT
cdr3_aa: CATKDRMNTEAFF
j_call: TRBJ1-1
clone_size: .
d_call: .
v_call: TRBV19
cdr3_length: 13

cdr3_nt: TGTGCCATCAGTGGGATGTCCGGGACTTCTTATTCTGGGGCCAACGTCCTGACTTTC
cdr3_aa: CAISGMSGTSYSGANVLTF
j_call: TRBJ2-6
clone_size: .
d_call: .
v_call: TRBV10-3
cdr3_length: 19

cdr3_nt: TGTGCCAGCAGTCCCGAAGTATTGGAGCTATGGGGCTACACCTTC
cdr3_aa: CASSPEVLELWGYTF
j_call: TRBJ1-2
clone_size: .
d_call: .
v_call: TRBV2
cdr3_length: 15

cdr3_nt: TGCGCCAGCAGCGCGGACAGTAATAATTCACCCCTCCACTTT
cdr3_aa: CASSADSNNSPLHF
j_call: TRBJ1-6
clone_size: .
d_call: .
v_call: TRBV5-1
cdr3_length: 14

cdr3_nt: TGTGCCAGCAGCGGGACAGGGGGCGGCGGGGAGCTGTTTTTT
cdr3_aa: CASSGTGGGGELFF
j_call: TRBJ2-2
clone_size: .
d_call: TRBD1
v_call: TRBV5-6
cdr3_length: 14

cdr3_nt: TGCGCCAGCAGCCAAGGCGAGGGAGCGGGCTCGTATACCACCGGGGAGCTGTTTTTT
cdr3_aa: CASSQGEGAGSYTTGELFF
j_call: TRBJ2-2
clone_size: .
d_call: .
v_call: TRBV4-3
cdr3_length: 19

cdr3_nt: TGCGCCAGCACTCAGGGAGGTCTACGAGGCTACACCTTC
cdr3_aa: CASTQGGLRGYTF
j_call: TRBJ1-2
clone_size: few
d_call: .
v_call: TRBV10-2
cdr3_length: 13

cdr3_nt: TGTGCCAGCAGCTTGGACAGTAGTACTGGCGAGCAGTACTTC
cdr3_aa: CASSLDSSTGEQYF
j_call: TRBJ2-7
clone_size: .
d_call: .
v_call: TRBV5-4
cdr3_length: 14

cdr3_nt: TGTGCCAGCAGTTCTATTATGTCCAAGAATCAGCCCCAGCATTTT
cdr3_aa: CASSSIMSKNQPQHF
j_call: TRBJ1-5
clone_size: .
d_call: .
v_call: TRBV2
cdr3_length: 15

cdr3_nt: TGTGCCAGCAGTTCAGTCGTGGAGGGGTCCTACAATGAGCAGTTCTTC
cdr3_aa: CASSSVVEGSYNEQFF
j_call: TRBJ2-1
clone_size: .
d_call: .
v_call: TRBV28
cdr3_length: 16

cdr3_nt: TGTGCCAGCAGTTTAGAGGGAGGACAGGGGAGTCCGGATCGCGGAAACACCATATATTTT
cdr3_aa: CASSLEGGQGSPDRGNTIYF
j_call: TRBJ1-3
clone_size: few
d_call: TRBD1
v_call: TRBV28
cdr3_length: 20

cdr3_nt: TGTGCCAGCAGTGTGTCAGGGGACACTGAAGCTTTCTTT
cdr3_aa: CASSVSGDTEAFF
j_call: TRBJ1-1
clone_size: .
d_call: .
v_call: TRBV2
cdr3_length: 13

cdr3_nt: TGTGCCAGTAGTTCATCGGGGGGTCGTGAAAAACTGTTTTTT
cdr3_aa: CASSSSGGREKLFF
j_call: TRBJ1-4
clone_size: .
d_call: .
v_call: TRBV19
cdr3_length: 14

cdr3_nt: TGTGCCAGCATCCAACAGGGGGCGCAGAGTGGCTACACCTTC
cdr3_aa: CASIQQGAQSGYTF
j_call: TRBJ1-2
clone_size: .
d_call: TRBD1
v_call: TRBV5-6
cdr3_length: 14

cdr3_nt: TGTGCCAGCAGCTTCACGTTGCGGGGGGGCCGGCGGAGCGGGGAGCTGTTTTTT
cdr3_aa: CASSFTLRGGRRSGELFF
j_call: TRBJ2-2
clone_size: .
d_call: TRBD2
v_call: TRBV5-6
cdr3_length: 18

cdr3_nt: TGTGCCAGCCAATGGGGACTCCAGGGTGGGGAGCTGTTTTTT
cdr3_aa: CASQWGLQGGELFF
j_call: TRBJ2-2
clone_size: .
d_call: .
v_call: TRBV2
cdr3_length: 14

cdr3_nt: TGTGCCAGCAGTCGTCCCGGGACAGGCTCTAATTCACCCCTCCACTTT
cdr3_aa: CASSRPGTGSNSPLHF
j_call: TRBJ1-6
clone_size: .
d_call: TRBD1
v_call: TRBV28
cdr3_length: 16

cdr3_nt: TGCAGCGTTGCGCTAGGGGGAAGGAGCTCCTACGAGCAGTACTTC
cdr3_aa: CSVALGGRSSYEQYF
j_call: TRBJ2-7
clone_size: .
d_call: .
v_call: TRBV29-1
cdr3_length: 15

cdr3_nt: TGTGCCAGCAGCACCTCGGGACAGCTCCCGTCACCCCTCCACTTT
cdr3_aa: CASSTSGQLPSPLHF
j_call: TRBJ1-6
clone_size: few
d_call: TRBD1
v_call: TRBV5-4
cdr3_length: 15

cdr3_nt: TGTGCCAGCAGGCCAGGGGGCCCTTACACTGAAGCTTTCTTT
cdr3_aa: CASRPGGPYTEAFF
j_call: TRBJ1-1
clone_size: .
d_call: TRBD1
v_call: TRBV7-2
cdr3_length: 14

cdr3_nt: TGTGCCAGCAGTTTGGTACAGCTGAACACTGAAGCTTTCTTT
cdr3_aa: CASSLVQLNTEAFF
j_call: TRBJ1-1
clone_size: .
d_call: .
v_call: TRBV28
cdr3_length: 14

cdr3_nt: TGTGCCAGCACCCAGGGGTACTCCTATAATTCACCCCTCCACTTT
cdr3_aa: CASTQGYSYNSPLHF
j_call: TRBJ1-6
clone_size: once
d_call: .
v_call: TRBV5-8
cdr3_length: 15

cdr3_nt: TGTGCCAGCAGTCCGGGGTTCCGTGGCAGCTCTAATTCACCCCTCCACTTT
cdr3_aa: CASSPGFRGSSNSPLHF
j_call: TRBJ1-6
clone_size: .
d_call: .
v_call: TRBV28
cdr3_length: 17